These 18 T cell receptor beta chains originate from one sample sequenced in a study of PD-1 blockade in classical Hodgkin lymphoma. Produced via immunoSEQ multiplex PCR; TCRdb's table is partial and in-frame only. Of fewer than 30,000 clones in the sample, around 70% were seen once. The time point: cycle 4 day 1 (C4D1), after less than seven weeks of nivolumab. Every one of the patients relapsed after autologous stem cell transplantation (brentuximab vedotin exposure was variable). The sample consisted of peripheral blood mononuclear cells (PBMCs), taken before the fourth cycle of nivolumab. All receptors come from a human donor with classical Hodgkin lymphoma.

This clone appeared once. The chain carries TRBV2 and TRBJ2-7; tentative D call: TRBD1 (6 bases). Trimming removed 2 bases at V and 7 bases at J, with 15 bases between. This CDR3 region has 14 residues. Germline lookup yields CDR1 SNHLY and CDR2 FYNNEI. The DNA of the CDR3 is TGTGCCAGCAGTGAACTTTCCAGGGGAGAAGAGCAGTACTTC. This encodes CASSELSRGEEQYF.

This rearrangement joins TRBV18 to TRBJ1-1; a possible D gene is TRBD1 (6 bases). Trimming left V 2 bases short and J 7 bases short, with 11 bases between. Per the germline V gene, CDR1 is KGHSH and CDR2 is LQKENI. This CDR3 is 13 amino acids long. The chain's CDR3 is CASSPTRTVEAFF. The CDR3 DNA sequence: TGTGCCAGCTCACCAACCAGGACAGTTGAAGCTTTCTTT.

This chain links TRBV2 with TRBJ1-3; no clear D gene. V lost 2 bases and J lost 4, with 12 bases in between. Per germline, CDR1 SNHLY and CDR2 FYNNEI. The CDR3 is 15 residues long. The CDR3 DNA sequence: TGTGCCAGCAGTGAATTGGGGAAGGCAGGAAACACCATATATTTT. It is translated as CASSELGKAGNTIYF.

To note about this clone: Other DNA sequences in the same sample also yield this CDR3. The chain couples TRBV19 to TRBJ2-7, with TRBD2 identical over 9 bases. CDR1 and CDR2 (germline): LNHDA, SQIVND (reference sequence). Germline trimming cut 4 bases from V and 2 bases from J; bases unmatched to any gene: 3. The CDR3 covers 14 residues. The CDR3 protein is CASSTTSGAYEQYF. Here the CDR3 DNA reads TGTGCCAGTAGTACGACTAGCGGAGCCTACGAGCAGTACTTC.

The chain is built from TRBV7-9 and TRBJ1-5; weak D call: TRBD1 (5 bases). Germline loops: CDR1 SEHNR, CDR2 FQNEAQ (reference sequence). With 1 base removed from V and 8 bases from J, the gap between germline ends came to 21 bases. This CDR3 spans 17 amino acids. The chain's CDR3 is CASSLGWGLTGSEPQHF. CDR3 coding DNA: TGTGCCAGCAGCTTAGGATGGGGCCTTACGGGGAGCGAGCCCCAGCATTTT.

The chain recombines TRBV5-1 with TRBJ1-1; 7 nucleotides agree with TRBD1. The CDR3 loop spans 15 amino acids. The germline V gene has CDR1 SGHRS and CDR2 YFSETQ. The junction had 4 bases not matched to a gene; V was cut back by 2 bases and J by 0 bases. CDR3 loop: CASSLPTGVNTEAFF. The CDR3 DNA reads as TGCGCCAGCAGCTTACCCACAGGGGTGAACACTGAAGCTTTCTTT.

This CDR3 is CASRPGDSPVAEQYF. The CDR3 region has the DNA TGCGCCAGCAGACCCGGGGACAGTCCCGTGGCCGAGCAGTACTTC. The J gene is TRBJ2-7, the V gene TRBV5-1; 7 positions agree with TRBD1. Germline V gene lookup returns CDR1 SGHRS and CDR2 YFSETQ. The J segment lost 6 bases and the V segment lost 5 bases, leaving 14 bases of the junction unmatched. This CDR3 comprises 15 residues.

The rearrangement links TRBV7-8 to TRBJ2-7; D may correspond to TRBD1 or TRBD2 (6 bases each). The CDR3 runs to 15 residues. V was trimmed by 1 base and J by 7 bases, leaving 17 bases between them. CDR1 and CDR2 from the germline V gene are SGHVS and FQNEAQ. The CDR3 sequence is CASSLGAQGAGEQYF. CDR3 DNA sequence: TGTGCCAGCAGCTTAGGGGCACAGGGCGCGGGGGAGCAGTACTTC.

The chain has TRBV7-3 and TRBJ2-7; 7 bases match TRBD2. Per germline, CDR1 SGHTA and CDR2 FQGTGA. V lost 5 bases, J lost 2 bases, and 6 bases stayed unmatched. The CDR3 extends over 14 amino acids. The DNA of the CDR3 is TGTGCCAGCAGCATGGGGACTATACCCTACGAGCAGTACTTC. Amino acids: CASSMGTIPYEQYF.

The CDR3 DNA sequence: TGTGCCAGCAGTGAATGGGATTACAATGAGCAGTTCTTC. Residues: CASSEWDYNEQFF. The chain carries TRBV2 and TRBJ2-1; no firm D call. V lost 2 bases to trimming and J lost 4 bases, with 6 bases between them. Germline CDR1 reads SNHLY; CDR2 reads FYNNEI. The CDR3 loop spans 13 amino acids.

The rearrangement joins TRBV9 to TRBJ2-5; D might be TRBD1 or TRBD2, each matching 5 bases. With 0 bases removed from V and 2 bases from J, the gap between germline ends came to 8 bases. CDR1 is SGDLS, CDR2 YYNGEE, per germline. This CDR3 region has 14 residues. Here the CDR3 reads CASSVGGVQETQYF. CDR3 bases: TGTGCCAGCAGCGTAGGAGGGGTTCAAGAGACCCAGTACTTC.

The genes are TRBV5-1 and TRBJ2-1; TRBD1 or TRBD2 may be the D gene (6 bases each). From germline, CDR1 is SGHRS and CDR2 YFSETQ. The CDR3 contains 16 residues. Trimming left V 0 bases short and J 5 bases short, with 15 bases between. CDR3 sequence reads: CASSLVRGAQNNEQFF. The CDR3, as DNA: TGCGCCAGCAGCTTGGTAAGGGGGGCCCAAAACAATGAGCAGTTCTTC. Using reference TRBV5-1 and TRBJ2-1 for the parts outside the CDR3, the full variable domain is KAGVTQTPRYLIKTRGQQVTLSCSPISGHRSVSWYQQTPGQGLQFLFEYFSETQRNKGNFPGRFSGRQFSNSRSEMNVSTLELGDSALYLCASSLVRGAQNNEQFFGPGTRLTVL.

The chain is built from TRBV28 and TRBJ2-2; D gene unclear. Trimming cost V 7 bases and J 0 bases, with 12 bases left between them. This CDR3 contains 15 residues. In germline, CDR1 is MDHEN, CDR2 SYDVKM. The DNA of the CDR3 is TGTGCCAGCACCACCCGACTCACGAACACCGGGGAGCTGTTTTTT. This codes for CASTTRLTNTGELFF.

The rearrangement joins TRBV5-1 to TRBJ2-3; 12 nucleotides match TRBD2. Trimming took 4 bases from V and 0 from J; bases not matched to a gene: 3. There are 16 residues in the CDR3. Germline CDR1 SGHRS, CDR2 YFSETQ. The CDR3 DNA is TGCGCCAGCAGCCCCGGACTAGCGGGGAGCACAGATACGCAGTATTTT. Amino acids: CASSPGLAGSTDTQYF.

The chain recombines TRBV6-5 with TRBJ2-6, with no clear D. This CDR3 is 16 amino acids long. The ends were cut back, 5 bases at V and 0 bases at J, with 11 bases in the middle. Per the germline V gene, CDR1 is MNHEY and CDR2 is SVGAGI. The CDR3 sequence is CASSNYRSSGANVLTF. Written as DNA, the CDR3 is TGTGCCAGCAGTAACTATCGAAGCTCTGGGGCCAACGTCCTGACTTTC.

The chain combines TRBV19 with TRBJ2-2; 10 bases align to TRBD2. Per the germline V gene, CDR1 is LNHDA and CDR2 is SQIVND (reference sequence). There are 17 residues in the CDR3. Trimming at V came to 1 base and at J to 7 bases, leaving 9 bases not matched to a gene. In DNA, the CDR3 is TGTGCCAGTAGTATAGGCCCTAGCGGGAGCCATGGCGGGGAGCTGTTTTTT. This sequence encodes CASSIGPSGSHGGELFF. The complete variable domain, with remaining parts taken from reference TRBV19 and TRBJ2-2, reads DGGITQSPKYLFRKEGQNVTLSCEQNLNHDAMYWYRQDPGQGLRLIYYSQIVNDFQKGDIAEGYSVSREKKESFPLTVTSAQKNPTAFYLCASSIGPSGSHGGELFFGEGSRLTVL.

The chain links TRBV28 to TRBJ2-7; 10 nucleotides agree with TRBD1. The CDR3 extends over 14 amino acids. J was trimmed by 2 bases and V by 8 bases; bases with no gene match: 6. Germline values: CDR1 MDHEN, CDR2 SYDVKM. The CDR3 DNA follows: TGTGCCAGCCTCGGACAGGGGGAGCCCTACGAGCAGTACTTC. Its protein is CASLGQGEPYEQYF.

This rearrangement joins TRBV6-6 to TRBJ1-1; no firm D call. Germline loops: CDR1 MNHNY, CDR2 SVGAGI (reference sequence). The CDR3 contains 13 residues. Trimming stripped 6 bases from V and 3 bases from J, with 11 bases between. The CDR3 region has the DNA TGTGCCAGCAGCCGTACCGGGGACACTGAAGCTTTCTTT. Translation gives CASSRTGDTEAFF.